The 2 T cell receptor beta chains given below trace back to one sample, sequenced in a study of vaccination effects on CD4 cells after COVID-19. Clones were sequenced by immunoSEQ multiplex PCR, and TCRdb holds only the in-frame ones, with some missing. Of about 60,000 clones listed, 81% are singletons. Sequencing was preceded by expansion of antigen-specific CD4+ T cells with viral peptide pools in the ViraFEST assay. Isolation of CD4+ T cells took place after more than 9 days of culture. Their antigens remain unidentified. The sample in question was CD4+ T cells from PBMCs cultured with HCoV-229E spike peptides, obtained before COVID-19 vaccination. These receptors originate from a human donor who received a COVID-19 vaccine.

The CDR3 is CATSDRNTQYF. DNA for the CDR3: TGTGCCACCAGTGATAGGAATACGCAGTATTTT. The rearrangement joins TRBV24-1 to TRBJ2-3; D ambiguous. The germline V gene encodes CDR1 KGHDR and CDR2 SFDVKD. V lost 3 bases to trimming and J lost 7 bases, with 4 bases between them. The CDR3 contains 11 residues.

This chain joins TRBV7-8 and TRBJ2-5; the D gene is possibly TRBD2 (6 bases). V lost 5 bases and J 7 bases, leaving 8 bases between the germline ends. Germline CDR1 and CDR2: SGHVS and FQNEAQ. This CDR3 region has 11 residues. The CDR3 sequence: CASSLGGTQYF. DNA for the CDR3: TGTGCCAGCAGCCTCGGGGGGACCCAGTACTTC.